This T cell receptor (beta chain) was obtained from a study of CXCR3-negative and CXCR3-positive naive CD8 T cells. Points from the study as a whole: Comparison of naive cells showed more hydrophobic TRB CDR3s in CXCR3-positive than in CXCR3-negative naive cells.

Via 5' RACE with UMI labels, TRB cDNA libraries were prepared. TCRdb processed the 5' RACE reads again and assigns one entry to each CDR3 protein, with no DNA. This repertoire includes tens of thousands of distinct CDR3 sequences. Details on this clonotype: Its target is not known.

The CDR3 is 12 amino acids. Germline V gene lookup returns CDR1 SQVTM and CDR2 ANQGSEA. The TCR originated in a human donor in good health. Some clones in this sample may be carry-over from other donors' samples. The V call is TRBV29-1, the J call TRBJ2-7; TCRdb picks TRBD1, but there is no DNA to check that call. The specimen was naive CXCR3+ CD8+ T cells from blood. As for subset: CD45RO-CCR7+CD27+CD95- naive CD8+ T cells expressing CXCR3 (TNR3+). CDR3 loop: CSVVQGADEQYF.